This entry describes one T cell receptor (beta chain). TCRdb analysed the PCR reads with MiXCR anew, one entry per CDR3 protein. The profile covers some 590,000 distinct CDR3 sequences, with approximately 24% appearing a single time and 0.78% taken by the ten largest. This sample was included in a study of molecular identifiers for immune sequencing clone quantification. CDR1 and CDR2 (germline): DFQATT, SNEGSKA (reference sequence). V dropped 6 bases and J dropped 8; count of bases not matched to a gene: 18. The CDR3 runs 16 residues. The authors gated naive CD8 T cells as CD8+CD4-CCR7+CD45RA+ for sorting.

This receptor was taken from a human donor in good health. Some libraries in this study had Jurkat cell RNA spiked in. The sequenced sample consisted of naive CD8+ T cells from blood, with Jurkat cell RNA spiked in. Documented subset: FACS-sorted CD8+CD4-CCR7+CD45RA+ naive T cells. The rearrangement joins TRBV20-1 to TRBJ1-4, with 7 nucleotides matching TRBD1. The DNA of the CDR3 is TGCAGTGCCAAACCCTTCGACAGGGTTGTTGGGGAAAAACTGTTTTTT. This sequence encodes CSAKPFDRVVGEKLFF.